The 30 T cell receptor beta chains below were found in one sample sequenced in a study of T-cell reconstitution after alpha-beta-depleted transplantation in children. Unique molecular identifiers were incorporated during preparation of the TCRbeta library. MiXCR, applied by TCRdb to the PCR reads, yields one record per CDR3 protein. The sample has approximately 230,000 distinct CDR3 sequences; 20% to 30% are singletons. The material sequenced was PBMCs, mostly from graft donor cells, taken 360 days after TCRalphabeta/CD19-depleted stem cell transplant. Source of these receptors: a female patient between 2 and 15 years old who had a stem cell transplant for congenital amegakaryocytic thrombocytopenia, so the T cells may come from the graft donor.

This clonotype showed up just a few times. The chain carries TRBV4-1 and TRBJ2-7; D is unclear. Germline V gene data show CDR1 as MGHRA and CDR2 as YSYEKL. Trimming cost V 3 bases and J 3 bases, with 12 bases left between them. The CDR3 sequence is 14 residues long. The chain's CDR3 is CASSQETQYYEQYF. The CDR3 nucleotides read TGCGCCAGCAGCCAGGAGACTCAATACTACGAGCAGTACTTC.

This clonotype occurred a few times. This rearrangement joins TRBV29-1 to TRBJ2-5; D not resolved. Germline CDR1 is SQVTM and CDR2 is ANQGSEA. The length of the CDR3 is 12 residues. V dropped 7 bases and J dropped 5 bases, with 14 bases sitting between them. As DNA, the CDR3 is TGCAGCGGGTGGTTATCCGGTGAGACCCAGTACTTC. It encodes CSGWLSGETQYF.

In its sample, this clonotype was seen a few times. J is TRBJ2-2 and V is TRBV14; 10 bases are a match to TRBD2. The CDR3 length is 17 residues. The trim removed 0 bases at V and 3 bases at J, leaving 4 bases unmatched. Per the germline V gene, CDR1 is SGHDN and CDR2 is FVKESK. In DNA form, the CDR3 reads TGTGCCAGCAGCCAAGATAGCGGGGGGACCTACACCGGGGAGCTGTTTTTT. As protein: CASSQDSGGTYTGELFF.

In its sample, this clonotype was seen a few times. This rearrangement joins TRBV7-6 to TRBJ2-5; 7 bases line up with TRBD2. V trimming: 0 bases; J trimming: 0 bases; junction bases outside the gene matches: 4. CDR3 length equals 16 residues. Germline CDR1 and CDR2: SGHVS and FNYEAQ. The CDR3 bases are TGTGCCAGCAGCTTAGCCGGGACTACCTACCAAGAGACCCAGTACTTC. This codes for CASSLAGTTYQETQYF.

The chain couples TRBV20-1 to TRBJ2-1; D might be TRBD2 (9 bases). Per the germline V gene, CDR1 is DFQATT and CDR2 is SNEGSKA (reference sequence). The ends were cut back, 5 bases at V and 4 bases at J, with 24 bases in the middle. The CDR3 runs to 17 residues. The CDR3 here is CSAPGTGGLAGYNEQFF. For the CDR3, the DNA is TGCAGTGCTCCCGGGACAGGCGGCCTAGCGGGATACAATGAGCAGTTCTTC.

The gene calls are TRBV19 and TRBJ2-1; perhaps TRBD1 as D (6 bases). This CDR3 spans 15 amino acids. Per germline, CDR1 LNHDA and CDR2 SQIVND (reference sequence). Trimming cost V 7 bases and J 1 base, with 14 bases left between them. CDR3 nucleotides: TGTGCCAGTACACCAGGGGTGGCTTCCTACAATGAGCAGTTCTTC. Encoded protein: CASTPGVASYNEQFF. The entire variable domain, with the rest obtained from reference TRBV19 and TRBJ2-1, is as follows: DGGITQSPKYLFRKEGQNVTLSCEQNLNHDAMYWYRQDPGQGLRLIYYSQIVNDFQKGDIAEGYSVSREKKESFPLTVTSAQKNPTAFYLCASTPGVASYNEQFFGPGTRLTVL.

The chain is built from TRBV9 and TRBJ2-7; D is possibly TRBD1 (5 bases). The CDR3 totals 14 residues. The germline V gene encodes CDR1 SGDLS and CDR2 YYNGEE. Trimming shortened V by 0 bases and J by 2 bases, and 9 bases separated the two germline ends. The CDR3 spells CASSVDLGAYEQYF. As DNA, the CDR3 is TGTGCCAGCAGCGTAGACTTAGGGGCCTACGAGCAGTACTTC.

This clonotype was found many times. The V and J genes are TRBV29-1 and TRBJ1-1; D gene unclear. CDR3 length: 12 residues. Trimming shortened V by 6 bases and J by 7 bases, and 15 bases separated the two germline ends. Per the germline V gene, CDR1 is SQVTM and CDR2 is ANQGSEA. The CDR3 here is CSVAGPTREAFF. In nucleotides, the CDR3 is TGCAGCGTCGCTGGACCGACCCGTGAAGCTTTCTTT.

This chain connects TRBV20-1 to TRBJ2-3; TRBD2 aligns across 9 bases. The V gene end was trimmed by 1 base and the J gene end by 6 bases; junction bases not matched to a gene: 11. Per the germline V gene, CDR1 is DFQATT and CDR2 is SNEGSKA (reference sequence). There are 16 residues in the CDR3. CDR3 DNA: TGCAGTGCTAGAGTCAAACTAGCGGGTCGGTGGGATACGCAGTATTTT. It yields the protein CSARVKLAGRWDTQYF.

This clonotype was counted at least ten times. The chain combines TRBV29-1 with TRBJ2-7; D gene unclear. The CDR3 is made up of 13 amino acids. Germline loops: CDR1 SQVTM, CDR2 ANQGSEA. V lost 1 base, J lost 3 bases, and 10 bases lay in between. The CDR3 DNA reads as TGCAGCGTTGAAGTTGACGGCAGCTACGAGCAGTACTTC. This translates into CSVEVDGSYEQYF.

V gene TRBV4-2 combines with J gene TRBJ1-2, with a tentative D call TRBD1 (5 bases). V lost 0 bases and J lost 1, with 9 bases in between. The CDR3 spans 15 residues. Germline CDR1 LGHNA, CDR2 YNFKEQ. The CDR3 loop is CASSQEQVVNYGYTF. CDR3 sequence (DNA): TGTGCCAGCAGCCAAGAACAGGTAGTTAACTATGGCTACACCTTC.

This clonotype was observed many times. The chain joins TRBV10-3 to TRBJ1-3; D not certain. The germline CDR1 and CDR2 sequences are ENHRY and SYGVKD. V shed 5 bases and J shed 2 bases, with 4 bases lying between them. The CDR3 extends over 12 amino acids. CDR3 amino acids: CAISSAGNTIYF. CDR3 DNA sequence: TGTGCCATCAGTAGTGCTGGAAACACCATATATTTT.

The sample holds a few counts of this clonotype. The chain recombines TRBV5-1 with TRBJ2-5; D may be TRBD2 (6 bases). CDR1 and CDR2 from the germline V gene are SGHRS and YFSETQ. Trimming left V 1 base short and J 4 bases short, with 23 bases between. CDR3 size: 18 residues. The chain's CDR3 is CASSLQREGLPKRETQYF. CDR3 nucleotide sequence: TGCGCCAGCAGCTTGCAGCGAGAGGGACTCCCGAAACGAGAGACCCAGTACTTC.

On this clonotype: A junction end diverges from the germline sequence, so it may reflect a read error. This sequence joins TRBV14 and TRBJ2-1; TRBD1 matches at 9 bases. The germline CDR1 and CDR2 sequences are SGHDN and FVKESK. The CDR3 is 15 residues long. The CDR3 loop is CASSHLQGARYERFF. The CDR3 DNA sequence: TGTGCCAGCAGCCACTTACAGGGGGCCCGTTATGAGCGGTTCTTC.

This clonotype was counted only a few times. The genes are TRBV7-7 and TRBJ2-3, with a weak D call TRBD2 (5 bases). Germline lookup yields CDR1 SSHAT and CDR2 FNYEAQ (reference sequence). CDR3 size: 16 residues. V was pared by 4 bases and J by 2 bases, with 16 bases between. CDR3: CASSSTLEGFTDTQYF. The CDR3, as DNA: TGTGCCAGCAGCTCTACCCTAGAGGGTTTCACAGATACGCAGTATTTT.

This clonotype was seen more than once but under ten times. V and J are TRBV4-3 and TRBJ2-7, with unresolved D. This CDR3 has 13 amino acids. Germline values: CDR1 LGHNA, CDR2 YSLEER. Trimming pared 1 base from V and 3 bases from J, leaving 7 bases between. The CDR3 spells CASSQVIYYEQYF. Written as DNA, the CDR3 is TGCGCCAGCAGCCAAGTAATATACTACGAGCAGTACTTC.

The V and J genes are TRBV15 and TRBJ2-5; a weak D match, TRBD2 (6 bases). In germline, CDR1 is LNHNV, CDR2 YYDKDF (reference sequence). There are 13 residues in the CDR3. V lost 6 bases, J lost 5 bases, and 13 bases lay in between. In DNA, the CDR3 is TGTGCCACCAGTGCGACTAGAATCGAGACCCAGTACTTC. Residues: CATSATRIETQYF.

The table lists this clonotype with a few counts. The chain is built from TRBV28 and TRBJ2-7; D possibly corresponds to TRBD2 (7 bases). V shed 3 bases and J shed 2 bases, with 11 bases lying between them. Germline loops: CDR1 MDHEN, CDR2 SYDVKM. The CDR3 totals 14 residues. CDR3 protein: CASSFGGPTYEQYF. CDR3 nucleotide sequence: TGTGCCAGCAGTTTCGGGGGGCCGACCTACGAGCAGTACTTC.

The chain joins TRBV29-1 to TRBJ1-1, with D unresolved. Germline CDR1 is SQVTM and CDR2 is ANQGSEA. Trimming stripped 4 bases from V and 2 bases from J, with 8 bases between. The CDR3 is made up of 12 amino acids. CDR3 region: CSVVLINTEAFF. The CDR3 DNA sequence: TGCAGCGTTGTCCTGATCAACACTGAAGCTTTCTTT.

The J gene is TRBJ2-1, the V gene TRBV4-3; D possibly corresponds to TRBD2 (6 bases). The CDR3 sequence is 18 residues long. Germline V gene sequence: CDR1 LGHNA, CDR2 YSLEER. Deletions cut 0 bases from V and 1 base from J, with 16 bases between. In nucleotides, the CDR3 is TGCGCCAGCAGCCAAGATCGGGACGGGAGCTGGTCCTACAATGAGCAGTTCTTC. It specifies CASSQDRDGSWSYNEQFF.

This clonotype was counted a few times. The chain joins TRBV28 to TRBJ2-7; D ambiguous. Germline lookup yields CDR1 MDHEN and CDR2 SYDVKM. Trimming cost V 5 bases and J 5 bases, with 16 bases left between them. This CDR3 has 14 residues. The CDR3 bases are TGTGCCAGCAGTCCCAGGACGACTCGGCACGAGCAGTACTTC. Translated: CASSPRTTRHEQYF.

V usage is TRBV20-1 and J usage is TRBJ1-5, with a weak D call TRBD1 (5 bases). The ends were cut back, 6 bases at V and 7 bases at J, with 25 bases in the middle. The germline gives CDR1 DFQATT, CDR2 SNEGSKA (reference sequence). This CDR3 contains 16 residues. CDR3 protein: CSARPGGRGLGQPQHF. The DNA for the CDR3 is TGCAGTGCCCGACCAGGTGGGCGGGGGTTAGGGCAGCCCCAGCATTTT.

This clonotype has only a few counts. J is TRBJ2-3 and V is TRBV28, with 7 nucleotides matching TRBD2. Germline V CDR1 and CDR2: MDHEN, SYDVKM. This CDR3 has 14 residues. With 10 bases clipped from V and 0 bases from J, the junction kept 7 bases outside the gene matches. The CDR3 DNA reads TGTGCCATCTCCGGACTAGGTAGCACAGATACGCAGTATTTT. This translates into CAISGLGSTDTQYF.

The chain links TRBV3-1 to TRBJ1-5, with D unresolved. V was shortened by 0 bases and J by 4 bases, with 7 bases between the two germline ends. CDR1 LGHDT and CDR2 YNNKEL come from the germline V gene (reference sequence). The CDR3 spans 14 residues. The CDR3 region has the DNA TGTGCCAGCAGCCAAGATCCCGGAAATCAGCCCCAGCATTTT. Amino acids: CASSQDPGNQPQHF.

This clonotype was found a few times. The chain recombines TRBV5-5 with TRBJ2-5; the match to TRBD2 covers 8 bases. The V gene's germline CDR1 is SGHKS and CDR2 YYEKEE (reference sequence). The CDR3 spans 16 residues. Trimming at V came to 0 bases and at J to 4 bases, leaving 8 bases not matched to a gene. CDR3 nucleotide sequence: TGTGCCAGCAGCTTGGTCCGGGCGGGGGGAGCAGAGACCCAGTACTTC. Translated, it gives CASSLVRAGGAETQYF.

This clonotype was recorded at least ten times. V and J are TRBV4-1 and TRBJ1-1; D gene unclear. Germline CDR1 is MGHRA and CDR2 is YSYEKL. V lost 0 bases, J lost 2 bases, and 10 bases lay in between. The CDR3 contains 15 residues. Here the CDR3 reads CASSQEASANTEAFF. CDR3 nucleotides: TGCGCCAGCAGCCAAGAGGCTTCCGCAAACACTGAAGCTTTCTTT.

This clonotype showed up just a few times. The chain combines TRBV12-3 or TRBV12-4 with TRBJ2-1; D call uncertain. The CDR3 runs 13 residues. Trimming pared 7 bases from V and 8 bases from J, leaving 15 bases between. CDR3 amino acids: CASTTDVADEQFF. CDR3 DNA sequence: TGTGCCAGCACCACGGACGTTGCCGATGAGCAGTTCTTC.

There are a few counts of this clonotype. The V gene is TRBV11-2, the J gene TRBJ1-2, with D unclear. The V gene's germline CDR1 is SGHAT and CDR2 FQNNGV. Trimming stripped 5 bases from V and 7 bases from J, with 8 bases between. This CDR3 region has 11 residues. The CDR3 reads CASSPGVGYTF. In nucleotides, the CDR3 is TGTGCCAGCAGCCCTGGAGTTGGCTACACCTTC.

This clonotype has a handful of counts. The gene calls are TRBV5-1 and TRBJ2-1, with TRBD1 matching 9 bases. Trimming cost V 1 base and J 4 bases; bases outside gene matches: 12. This CDR3 has 18 residues. Looked up from germline, CDR1 is SGHRS and CDR2 is YFSETQ. The CDR3 DNA reads TGCGCCAGCAGCTTGTCTTCTAGGGGACAGGGCCTTTACAATGAGCAGTTCTTC. Translating gives CASSLSSRGQGLYNEQFF.

The rearrangement uses TRBV28 and TRBJ2-7, with D perhaps assigned TRBD1 or TRBD2 (5 bases each). Germline CDR1 is MDHEN and CDR2 is SYDVKM. CDR3 size: 15 residues. V lost 3 bases, J lost 3 bases, and 15 bases lay in between. CDR3 sequence reads: CASSFSGASYYEQYF. The CDR3 DNA reads TGTGCCAGCAGTTTCAGTGGGGCTAGCTACTACGAGCAGTACTTC. Filled out from reference TRBV28 and TRBJ2-7, the complete variable domain reads DVKVTQSSRYLVKRTGEKVFLECVQDMDHENMFWYRQDPGLGLRLIYFSYDVKMKEKGDIPEGYSVSREKKERFSLILESASTNQTSMYLCASSFSGASYYEQYFGPGTRLTVT.